Below are 17 T cell receptor beta chains sequenced from a single sample in a study of blood T cells in healthy people across ages. Sample-barcoded 5' priming and a J-beta primer mix drove a second PCR of roughly 7 to 11 cycles. TCRdb reprocessed the 5' RACE reads via MiXCR and lists one record per CDR3 protein. The top ten hold 20% to 25% of the sample, which has around 500,000 distinct CDR3 sequences, around 48% seen once. Source material: blood. The receptors stem from a man older than 75 in good health.

The rearrangement joins TRBV7-8 to TRBJ2-7; 8 nucleotides line up with TRBD1. Losses at the gene ends were 4 bases for V and 3 bases for J; bases not matched to a gene: 8. Per germline, CDR1 SGHVS and CDR2 FQNEAQ. CDR3 length: 15 residues. CDR3: CASSSRRQGFYEQYF. The CDR3 bases are TGTGCCAGCAGCTCGAGGAGACAGGGGTTCTACGAGCAGTACTTC.

The rearrangement links TRBV2 to TRBJ2-3, with 8 bases fitting TRBD2. In germline, CDR1 is SNHLY, CDR2 FYNNEI. Trimming cost V 4 bases and J 0 bases; bases outside gene matches: 3. The length of the CDR3 is 15 residues. The CDR3 DNA reads as TGTGCCAGCAGTGGACTAGCGATGAGCACAGATACGCAGTATTTT. Its translation is CASSGLAMSTDTQYF.

J is TRBJ1-1 and V is TRBV5-1; D unclear. This CDR3 comprises 15 residues. Trimming took 0 bases from V and 1 from J, leaving 10 bases between them. Germline V CDR1 and CDR2: SGHRS, YFSETQ. CDR3 DNA sequence: TGCGCCAGCAGCTTGGGTCGGACGGAGAACACTGAAGCTTTCTTT. Its translation: CASSLGRTENTEAFF.

The chain couples TRBV20-1 to TRBJ2-3; a possible D gene is TRBD2 (5 bases). Germline V gene lookup returns CDR1 DFQATT and CDR2 SNEGSKA (reference sequence). With 3 bases removed from V and 0 bases from J, the gap between germline ends came to 19 bases. This CDR3 has 17 residues. CDR3 residues: CSARGPGSTGSTDTQYF. In nucleotides, the CDR3 is TGCAGTGCTAGGGGTCCCGGTTCGACGGGGAGCACAGATACGCAGTATTTT.

This clonotype came up a few times. V is TRBV20-1 and J is TRBJ2-4; maybe TRBD2 (6 bases). This CDR3 is 12 amino acids long. V lost 6 bases, J lost 7 bases, and 13 bases lay in between. Germline V lookup: CDR1 DFQATT, CDR2 SNEGSKA (reference sequence). The CDR3 loop is CSAEGLPNIQYF. The CDR3, as DNA: TGCAGTGCGGAGGGACTCCCGAACATTCAGTACTTC.

The rearrangement uses TRBV12-3 or TRBV12-4 and TRBJ2-1; D gene unclear. The CDR3 covers 12 residues. The germline V and J ends were trimmed by 3 bases and 9 bases, with 9 bases remaining between them. The CDR3 DNA is TGTGCCAGCAGTTTGCTTCTAAGTGAGCAGTTCTTC. Translated: CASSLLLSEQFF.

This chain joins TRBV3-1 and TRBJ1-2, with a weak D call TRBD1 (5 bases). Germline lookup yields CDR1 LGHDT and CDR2 YNNKEL (reference sequence). V was clipped by 6 bases and J by 6 bases, with 14 bases between them. The CDR3 contains 13 residues. CDR3 bases: TGTGCCAGCAGGGACGTGGGACGGAATGGCTACACCTTC. Translated, it gives CASRDVGRNGYTF. Using reference TRBV3-1 and TRBJ1-2 for the parts outside the CDR3, the full variable domain is DTAVSQTPKYLVTQMGNDKSIKCEQNLGHDTMYWYKQDSKKFLKIMFSYNNKELIINETVPNRFSPKSPDKAHLNLHINSLELGDSAVYFCASRDVGRNGYTFGSGTRLTVV.

This rearrangement joins TRBV6-2 or TRBV6-3 to TRBJ1-6; tentatively, D is TRBD1 (5 bases). The germline V and J ends were trimmed by 6 bases and 7 bases, with 7 bases remaining between them. There are 12 residues in the CDR3. Germline-derived CDR1 and CDR2 are MNHEY and SVGEGT. CDR3 residues: CASSGGNSPLHF. The DNA of the CDR3 is TGTGCCAGCAGCGGGGGAAATTCACCCCTCCACTTT.

This clonotype came up a few times. The V gene is TRBV5-1, the J gene TRBJ2-3; TRBD2 matches at 14 bases. The CDR3 extends over 15 amino acids. J gave up 6 bases and V 5 bases, and 5 bases lay outside the gene matches. The germline V gene has CDR1 SGHRS and CDR2 YFSETQ. CDR3 DNA: TGCGCCAGCAGAGGGACTAGCGGGAGATCGGATACGCAGTATTTT. Translating gives CASRGTSGRSDTQYF.

The rearrangement links TRBV20-1 to TRBJ2-1; D gene unclear. The germline V and J ends were trimmed by 2 bases and 0 bases, with 8 bases remaining between them. Germline V CDR1 and CDR2: DFQATT, SNEGSKA (reference sequence). This CDR3 region has 14 residues. This chain's CDR3 is CSARPLSSYNEQFF. CDR3 DNA: TGCAGTGCTAGACCCCTGAGCTCCTACAATGAGCAGTTCTTC.

The chain links TRBV4-3 to TRBJ2-4, with D maybe TRBD1 (6 bases). Trimming shortened V by 3 bases and J by 13 bases, and 16 bases separated the two germline ends. Germline values: CDR1 LGHNA, CDR2 YSLEER. CDR3 size: 13 residues. CDR3 coding DNA: TGCGCCAGCAGCCATGACAGGCGGCGCGTGCAGTACTTC. This encodes CASSHDRRRVQYF.

This clonotype was detected a few times. V is TRBV11-1 and J is TRBJ2-1; 8 nucleotides line up with TRBD2. CDR1 is SGHAT and CDR2 is FQDESV in the germline V gene (reference sequence). The CDR3 has 14 residues. With V trimmed by 8 bases and J by 5 bases, 8 bases remained unmatched. In nucleotides, the CDR3 is TGTGCCAGCCGTTTCGGGAGGGCTGACAATGAGCAGTTCTTC. Protein sequence: CASRFGRADNEQFF.

This chain uses TRBV6-5 with TRBJ1-6, with 9 bases identical to TRBD1. The CDR3 is 14 amino acids. V gave up 5 bases and J gave up 7 bases; unmatched junction bases: 3. Germline V gene sequence: CDR1 MNHEY, CDR2 SVGAGI. DNA for the CDR3: TGTGCCAGCAGTGACGGGACAGGGAATTCACCCCTCCACTTT. It translates to CASSDGTGNSPLHF.

The rearrangement uses TRBV27 and TRBJ2-3; TRBD2 aligns across 11 bases. Germline CDR1 MNHEY, CDR2 SMNVEV (reference sequence). The CDR3 consists of 17 residues. V lost 5 bases to trimming and J lost 0 bases; unmatched junction nucleotides: 7. This CDR3 reads CASSPGTSGPSTDTQYF. The CDR3 nucleotides read TGTGCCAGCAGTCCTGGGACTAGCGGACCTAGCACAGATACGCAGTATTTT.

CDR3 bases: TGCAGCGTTGATGTAAGAGGGGGTTACGAGCAGTACTTC. This encodes CSVDVRGGYEQYF. The chain is built from TRBV29-1 and TRBJ2-4, with D perhaps TRBD1 (6 bases). The closer fit of TRBJ2-7 to the DNA end suggests the J call may be wrong. The CDR3 is made up of 13 amino acids. The germline CDR1 and CDR2 sequences are SQVTM and ANQGSEA.

The chain links TRBV4-3 to TRBJ2-1; weak D call: TRBD2 (6 bases). Germline V gives CDR1 LGHNA, CDR2 YSLEER. V shed 3 bases and J shed 5 bases, with 20 bases lying between them. This CDR3 has 17 amino acids. This CDR3 is CASSHAYRAGRHNEQFF. DNA for the CDR3: TGCGCCAGCAGCCACGCATATAGGGCGGGACGTCACAATGAGCAGTTCTTC.

The chain employs TRBV28 and TRBJ1-1; D might be TRBD1 (5 bases). With 1 base removed from V and 1 base from J, the gap between germline ends came to 13 bases. This CDR3 region has 16 residues. Germline V CDR1 and CDR2: MDHEN, SYDVKM. The chain's CDR3 is CASSLSAGRANTEAFF. CDR3 DNA: TGTGCCAGCAGTTTATCGGCAGGGCGGGCGAACACTGAAGCTTTCTTT.